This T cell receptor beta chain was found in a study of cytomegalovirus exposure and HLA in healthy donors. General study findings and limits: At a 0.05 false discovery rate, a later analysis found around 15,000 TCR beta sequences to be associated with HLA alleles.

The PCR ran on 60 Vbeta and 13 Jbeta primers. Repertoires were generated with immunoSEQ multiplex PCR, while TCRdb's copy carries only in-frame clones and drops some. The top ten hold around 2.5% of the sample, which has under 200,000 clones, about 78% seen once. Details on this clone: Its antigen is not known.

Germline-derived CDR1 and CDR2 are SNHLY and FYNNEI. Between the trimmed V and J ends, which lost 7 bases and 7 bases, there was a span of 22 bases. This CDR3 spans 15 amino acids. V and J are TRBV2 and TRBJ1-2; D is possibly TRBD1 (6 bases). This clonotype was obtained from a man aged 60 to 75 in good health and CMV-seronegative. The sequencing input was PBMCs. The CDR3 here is CASTEGGRRSPGYTF. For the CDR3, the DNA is TGTGCCAGCACCGAAGGGGGTCGGCGCAGCCCTGGCTACACCTTC.